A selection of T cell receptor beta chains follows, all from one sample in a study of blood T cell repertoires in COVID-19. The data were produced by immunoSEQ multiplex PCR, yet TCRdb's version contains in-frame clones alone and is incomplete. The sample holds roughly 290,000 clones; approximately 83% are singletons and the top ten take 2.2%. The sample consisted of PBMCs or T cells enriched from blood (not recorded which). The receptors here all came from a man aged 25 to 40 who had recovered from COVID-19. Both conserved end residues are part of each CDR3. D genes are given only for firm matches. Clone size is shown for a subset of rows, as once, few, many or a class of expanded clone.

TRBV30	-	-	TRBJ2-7	TGTGCCTGGAAGTACCGGGACTTCAACAACGAGCAGTACTTC	CAWKYRDFNNEQYF
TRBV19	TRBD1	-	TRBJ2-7	TGTGCCACGGGACAGACTACCTACGAGCAGTACTTC	CATGQTTYEQYF
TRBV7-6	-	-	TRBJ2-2	TGTGCCAGCAGCGAGGGCCCGAACACCGGGGAGCTGTTTTTT	CASSEGPNTGELFF
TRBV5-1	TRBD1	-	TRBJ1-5	TGCGCCAGCGCTGAGGGGACAGAAAGCAATCAGCCCCAGCATTTT	CASAEGTESNQPQHF
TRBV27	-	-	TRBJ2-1	TGTGCCAGCCGGGACACCTCCTACAATGAGCAGTTCTTC	CASRDTSYNEQFF
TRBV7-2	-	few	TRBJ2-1	TGTGCCAGCAGCCTGTCGGGGAGTGGCTCCTACAATGAGCAGTTCTTC	CASSLSGSGSYNEQFF
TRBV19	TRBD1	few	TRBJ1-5	TGTGCCAGTAGTATCGCCGGACAGGTCCGCCAGCCCCAGCATTTT	CASSIAGQVRQPQHF
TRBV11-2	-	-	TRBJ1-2	TGTGCCAGCAGCTTAGATCCCGCAGCTAACTATGGCTACACCTTC	CASSLDPAANYGYTF
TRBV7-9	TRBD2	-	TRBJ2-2	TGTGCCAGCAGCTCCCGATTAGGACTAGCGGGGCTTGCCGGGGAGCTGTTTTTT	CASSSRLGLAGLAGELFF
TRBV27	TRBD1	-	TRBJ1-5	TGTGCCAGCCGGAAACAGGGGGCGCGTGGAAATCAGCCCCAGCATTTT	CASRKQGARGNQPQHF
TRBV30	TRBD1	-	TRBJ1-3	TGTGCCTGGACGACAGGGACTGGAAACACCATATATTTT	CAWTTGTGNTIYF
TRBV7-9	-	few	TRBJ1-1	TGTGCCAGCAGCTTGTACCCAAACATGAACACTGAAGCTTTCTTT	CASSLYPNMNTEAFF
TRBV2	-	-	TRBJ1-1	TGTGCCAGCAGGCACGACCAGGCGGGGAACACTGAAGCTTTCTTT	CASRHDQAGNTEAFF
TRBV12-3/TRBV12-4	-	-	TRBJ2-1	TGTGCCAGCAGACCGGACGGACTCAATGAGCAGTTCTTC	CASRPDGLNEQFF
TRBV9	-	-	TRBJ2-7	TGTGCCAGCAGCGTAGGCTCGCAGGGCTCCTACGAGCAGTACTTC	CASSVGSQGSYEQYF
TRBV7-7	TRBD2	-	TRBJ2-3	TGTGCTAGCAGCTTAGCGGGGGGGCCCGCAGATACGCAGTATTTT	CASSLAGGPADTQYF
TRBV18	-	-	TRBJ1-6	TGTGCCAGCTCACCGGATGAAACAGCTCAGCCCCTCCACTTT	CASSPDETAQPLHF
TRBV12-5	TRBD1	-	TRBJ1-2	TGTGCTAGTGGACCTACCCAGGGGGCCTATGGCTACACCTTC	CASGPTQGAYGYTF
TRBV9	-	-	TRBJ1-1	TGTGCCAGCAGCGCCCGACAGCGAATGAACACTGAAGCTTTCTTT	CASSARQRMNTEAFF
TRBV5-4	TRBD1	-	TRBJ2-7	TGTGCCAGCAGCGTCCGGGACAGGGGGCCATACGAGCAGTACTTC	CASSVRDRGPYEQYF
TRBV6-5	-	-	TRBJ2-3	TGTGCCAGTTACCCTGGTGACACCCCTACGCAGTATTTT	CASYPGDTPTQYF
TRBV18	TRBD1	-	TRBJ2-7	TGTGCCAGCTCACAGCGACAGGGGGAAACCTACGAGCAGTACTTC	CASSQRQGETYEQYF
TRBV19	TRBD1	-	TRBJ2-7	TGTGCCAGTAGTTCAAAGGACAGGGGCAGAAGTTACGAGCAGTACTTC	CASSSKDRGRSYEQYF
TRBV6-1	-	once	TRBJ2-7	TGTGCCAGCAGTGAAACAGGTCTCTTTTCCTACGAGCAGTACTTC	CASSETGLFSYEQYF
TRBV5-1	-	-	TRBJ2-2	TGCGCCAGCAGCTTCCCCCTAAAGGGGGGGGAGCTGTTTTTT	CASSFPLKGGELFF
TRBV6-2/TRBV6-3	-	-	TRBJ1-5	TGTGCCAGCAGTTACGGCAGGGGATTTGTCCAGCCCCAGCATTTT	CASSYGRGFVQPQHF
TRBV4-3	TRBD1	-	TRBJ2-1	TGCGCCAGCAGCCAAGATGGACAGGGGAATGAGCAGTTCTTC	CASSQDGQGNEQFF
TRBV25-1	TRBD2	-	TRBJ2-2	TGTGCCAGCAGTGACAAGCCCCCACTAGCGGGGGGCAGCGGGGAGCTGTTTTTT	CASSDKPPLAGGSGELFF